One T cell receptor beta chain is described in this entry. These data come from a study of OX40 agonist ivuxolimab in advanced cancers. Across the study: The treatment was a fully human IgG2 OX40 agonist, ivuxolimab.

The V gene lost 0 bases and the J gene lost 0 bases, with 12 bases spanning the gap. The CDR3 is 16 residues long. CDR1 LGHNA and CDR2 YNFKEQ come from the germline V gene. The repertoire was sequenced with immunoSEQ multiplex PCR; TCRdb's copy has only in-frame clones and lacks some. The sample carries about 19,000 clones, about 77% recorded once. Exclusion applied to patients with autoimmune disease history or systemic immunosuppression. This material consisted of CD4+ or CD8+ T cells sorted from blood, taken in a trial of the OX40 agonist ivuxolimab. The source is an adult with an advanced solid tumor such as melanoma, head and neck, liver or kidney cancer. The genes are TRBV4-2 and TRBJ2-7; TRBD1 might be the D (5 bases). The CDR3 DNA is TGTGCCAGCAGCCAAGACCCCAGGGCCCCCTCCTACGAGCAGTACTTC. This gives the protein CASSQDPRAPSYEQYF.